This T cell receptor (beta chain) is drawn from a study of blood T cell repertoires in COVID-19. The CDR3 totals 16 residues. Germline V gene lookup returns CDR1 MDHEN and CDR2 SYDVKM. Trimming at V came to 6 bases and at J to 5 bases, leaving 7 bases not matched to a gene. Authors' data handling: Reference gene primer amplification in the assay estimated nucleated cell counts. Profiling relied on immunoSEQ multiplex PCR, and the TCRdb table lists in-frame clones only, not all of them. That table supplies the V and J calls and clone size; D and trimming were determined from the DNA. Of about 170,000 clones in the sample, 70% to 90% are singletons; the top ten hold approximately 4%.

This clonotype was sampled from a woman aged 50 to 60 who had recovered from COVID-19. The rearrangement joins TRBV28 to TRBJ1-4; the match to TRBD1 covers 12 bases. Source material: PBMCs or T cells enriched from blood (not recorded which). The chain's CDR3 is CASRSRDRGRNEKLFF. The CDR3 nucleotides read TGTGCCAGCAGGTCCCGGGACAGGGGGCGGAATGAAAAACTGTTTTTT.